The 13 T cell receptor beta chains below were found in one sample sequenced in a study of T-cell memory formation after mild COVID-19. Each CDR3 protein is one row after TCRdb ran MiXCR on the 5' RACE reads. This table has about 400,000 distinct CDR3 sequences, around a quarter appearing once. Sequencing input: PBMCs or a T cell subset sorted from them (not recorded which). These receptors were taken from an adult woman who had mild COVID-19 (a few samples of this study predate the infection). Cell type and time point are not known.

The V and J genes are TRBV7-2 and TRBJ2-7; possibly TRBD2 for D (6 bases). Trimming removed 2 bases at V and 5 bases at J, with 13 bases between. CDR3 length: 14 residues. Germline V CDR1 and CDR2: SGHTA, FQGNSA. CDR3 region: CASSLSPGGDEQYF. The CDR3 coding sequence is TGTGCCAGCAGCTTAAGTCCAGGAGGGGACGAGCAGTACTTC.

This clonotype has only a few counts. The genes are TRBV20-1 and TRBJ2-2; 10 bases are shared with TRBD2. The CDR3 spans 16 residues. Germline V gene data show CDR1 as DFQATT and CDR2 as SNEGSKA (reference sequence). The junction had 8 bases not matched to a gene; V was cut back by 5 bases and J by 2 bases. The CDR3 sequence is CSAPISGRVNTGELFF. CDR3 coding DNA: TGCAGTGCTCCGATAAGCGGGAGGGTCAACACCGGGGAGCTGTTTTTT.

V and J are TRBV20-1 and TRBJ2-1; D might be TRBD2 (6 bases). The CDR3 contains 16 residues. Trimming shortened V by 0 bases and J by 5 bases, and 17 bases separated the two germline ends. Germline loops: CDR1 DFQATT, CDR2 SNEGSKA (reference sequence). The CDR3 sequence: CSARDLRGLLNNEQFF. The CDR3 DNA is TGCAGTGCTAGAGATCTTCGGGGACTGTTAAACAATGAGCAGTTCTTC.

This chain links TRBV2 with TRBJ1-3; TRBD1 matches at 10 bases. Germline V CDR1 and CDR2: SNHLY, FYNNEI. CDR3 length: 17 amino acids. Trimming took 0 bases from V and 2 from J; bases not matched to a gene: 4. For the CDR3, the DNA is TGTGCCAGCAGTGAAGCGCCCGGGACAGGGGCTGGAAACACCATATATTTT. It translates to CASSEAPGTGAGNTIYF.

The V and J genes are TRBV6-5 and TRBJ2-5; D is ambiguous. CDR3 size: 12 residues. Germline V gene sequence: CDR1 MNHEY, CDR2 SVGAGI. Trimming took off 8 bases at V and 6 bases at J, with 13 bases between the two ends. CDR3 amino acids: CASGASAKTQYF. CDR3 nucleotides: TGTGCCAGCGGTGCGAGCGCTAAGACCCAGTACTTC.

CDR3 sequence reads: CASNQLGGRGEQFF. The CDR3 region has the DNA TGTGCCAGCAACCAACTGGGGGGTCGCGGTGAGCAGTTCTTC. The rearrangement joins TRBV6-5 to TRBJ2-1, with D perhaps TRBD2 (6 bases). The V and J ends lost 7 bases and 9 bases respectively, with 19 bases between them. Looked up from germline, CDR1 is MNHEY and CDR2 is SVGAGI. The CDR3 totals 14 residues.

V and J are TRBV18 and TRBJ2-5, with D perhaps TRBD2 (6 bases). The CDR3 consists of 13 residues. The V gene's germline CDR1 is KGHSH and CDR2 LQKENI. Trimming left V 3 bases short and J 5 bases short, with 10 bases between. The CDR3 bases are TGTGCCAGCTCACCCGGGAGTAGGGAGACCCAGTACTTC. Encoded protein: CASSPGSRETQYF.

This rearrangement joins TRBV10-3 to TRBJ1-3, with D uncertain. Germline CDR1 reads ENHRY; CDR2 reads SYGVKD. The CDR3 covers 14 residues. V was shortened by 2 bases and J by 0 bases, with 5 bases between the two germline ends. This chain's CDR3 is CAISELSSGNTIYF. DNA of the CDR3: TGTGCCATCAGTGAGCTGAGCTCTGGAAACACCATATATTTT.

The rearrangement joins TRBV21-1 to TRBJ1-1. TRBV21-1 has pseudogene status. This CDR3 spans 13 amino acids. Written as DNA, the CDR3 is TGTGCCAGCAGCAAAGCTAAGTTTACTGAAGCTTTCTTT. It specifies CASSKAKFTEAFF.

This clonotype has more than one count but fewer than ten. V and J are TRBV12-3 or TRBV12-4 and TRBJ2-1, with D unresolved. This CDR3 is 15 amino acids long. V lost 3 bases to trimming and J lost 5 bases, with 14 bases between them. CDR3 amino acids: CASSFDFFSNNEQFF. CDR3 coding DNA: TGTGCCAGCAGTTTCGACTTTTTCTCTAACAATGAGCAGTTCTTC.

This chain connects TRBV7-3 to TRBJ2-1; 7 positions agree with TRBD2. After removal of 6 bases from V and 6 bases from J, the junction contained 8 bases not matched to a gene. Germline lookup yields CDR1 SGHTA and CDR2 FQGTGA. This CDR3 contains 14 residues. The chain's CDR3 is CASRLLGGTNEQFF. The CDR3, as DNA: TGTGCCAGCAGGCTCCTGGGGGGGACCAATGAGCAGTTCTTC.

CDR3 sequence reads: CASSSGSTEAFF. In DNA form, the CDR3 reads TGTGCCAGCAGCTCGGGTAGCACTGAAGCTTTCTTT. The V call is TRBV5-6, the J call TRBJ1-1; D is unclear. Germline V CDR1 and CDR2: SGHDT, YYEEEE. V was pared by 3 bases and J by 4 bases, with 7 bases between. This CDR3 has 12 amino acids.

This clonotype was counted between two and nine times. The chain carries TRBV6-2 or TRBV6-3 and TRBJ1-2; D is unresolved. Germline V gene lookup returns CDR1 MNHEY and CDR2 SVGEGT. The CDR3 extends over 13 amino acids. Trimming removed 10 bases at V and 3 bases at J, with 15 bases between. CDR3 residues: CATKPPGDYGYTF. CDR3 DNA: TGTGCCACCAAGCCCCCAGGTGACTATGGCTACACCTTC.